Below, 24 T cell receptor beta chains from the same sample are listed, as sequenced in a study of T cells in Graves' hyperthyroidism and ophthalmopathy. Amplification yielded TCR beta CDR3 regions, with RNA transcripts as the source. During a first-round RT-PCR of the TCR CDR3, the HTBI primer set was used. One entry per CDR3 protein, called by TCRdb with MiXCR from the multiplex PCR reads. The repertoire includes under 400,000 distinct CDR3 sequences, around 18% of them detected once, and about 16% sits in the top ten. The sequenced sample consisted of blood. These receptors all stem from a woman in her thirties or forties with Graves' ophthalmopathy.

This clonotype was found once. The chain has TRBV10-1 and TRBJ1-6; no clear D gene. Trimming pared 2 bases from V and 5 bases from J, leaving 7 bases between. The CDR3 contains 14 residues. Per germline, CDR1 WNHNN and CDR2 SYGVQD (reference sequence). The chain's CDR3 is CASSENQNNSPLHF. Written as DNA, the CDR3 is TGCGCCAGCAGTGAGAATCAGAATAATTCACCCCTCCACTTT.

This clonotype was observed many times. This may come from a read error, since a much larger clone is one base off. The V call is TRBV6-2 or TRBV6-3, the J call TRBJ1-5; 7 bases map to TRBD1. CDR3 length equals 15 residues. Germline CDR1 MNHEY, CDR2 SVGEGT. The chain's CDR3 is CARSFPTGAAQPQHF. For the CDR3, the DNA is TGTGCCCGCAGTTTTCCTACAGGGGCGGCTCAGCCCCAGCATTTT.

This clonotype was found many times. The chain links TRBV9 to TRBJ2-5; D call uncertain. The CDR3 is 13 residues long. In germline, CDR1 is SGDLS, CDR2 YYNGEE. Deletions cut 2 bases from V and 1 base from J, with 6 bases between. CDR3 bases: TGTGCCAGCAGCGTGAACCCCCAAGAGACCCAGTACTTC. It yields the protein CASSVNPQETQYF.

This clonotype appeared many times. This chain joins TRBV7-2 and TRBJ1-3, with a weak D call TRBD1 (6 bases). The CDR3 is 14 amino acids. Per the germline V gene, CDR1 is SGHTA and CDR2 is FQGNSA. With 6 bases removed from V and 0 bases from J, the gap between germline ends came to 9 bases. The CDR3 region has the DNA TGTGCCAGCAGTCTAGGGGGCTCTGGAAACACCATATATTTT. Its protein is CASSLGGSGNTIYF.

This clonotype was seen ten or more times. The gene calls are TRBV4-3 and TRBJ1-1; D gene uncertain. The V gene's germline CDR1 is LGHNA and CDR2 YSLEER. The CDR3 consists of 14 residues. The germline V and J ends were trimmed by 3 bases and 7 bases, with 15 bases remaining between them. CDR3 nucleotides: TGCGCCAGCAGCCAGGACGGGTCCTTGGGTGAAGCTTTCTTT. Residues: CASSQDGSLGEAFF.

The rearrangement uses TRBV12-3 or TRBV12-4 and TRBJ2-7; the match to TRBD2 covers 10 bases. V dropped 3 bases and J dropped 2; count of bases not matched to a gene: 4. The CDR3 loop spans 15 amino acids. The CDR3 region has the DNA TGTGCCAGCAGTTTTACTAGCGGGGCCGCCTACGAGCAGTACTTC. This encodes CASSFTSGAAYEQYF.

V usage is TRBV7-2 and J usage is TRBJ2-2; D uncertain. Deletions cut 3 bases from V and 4 bases from J, with 12 bases between. The CDR3 runs 15 residues. Germline CDR1 SGHTA, CDR2 FQGNSA. CDR3 residues: CASSLSERGTGELFF. The CDR3 region has the DNA TGTGCCAGCAGCTTGAGCGAGAGAGGCACCGGGGAGCTGTTTTTT. The full variable domain, its missing parts supplied by reference TRBV7-2 and TRBJ2-2, is GAGVSQSPSNKVTEKGKDVELRCDPISGHTALYWYRQSLGQGLEFLIYFQGNSAPDKSGLPSDRFSAERTGGSVSTLTIQRTQQEDSAVYLCASSLSERGTGELFFGEGSRLTVL.

This clonotype was seen many times. The genes are TRBV27 and TRBJ2-7; TRBD1 is a possible D gene (6 bases). The V gene's germline CDR1 is MNHEY and CDR2 SMNVEV (reference sequence). V lost 2 bases and J lost 1, with 15 bases in between. The CDR3 has 16 amino acids. CDR3 bases: TGTGCCAGCAGTTTAGAGGGGACGACAGGTTCCTACGAGCAGTACTTC. Translating gives CASSLEGTTGSYEQYF.

The table lists this clonotype with many counts. The V and J genes are TRBV7-9 and TRBJ1-1; a possible D gene is TRBD1 (5 bases). The ends were cut back, 5 bases at V and 0 bases at J, with 10 bases in the middle. The germline V gene encodes CDR1 SEHNR and CDR2 FQNEAQ (reference sequence). This CDR3 has 14 residues. CDR3 in amino acids: CASSRDFMNTEAFF. For the CDR3, the DNA is TGTGCCAGCAGCAGGGACTTCATGAACACTGAAGCTTTCTTT.

This clonotype showed up many times. This chain joins TRBV5-6 and TRBJ1-1; D is unclear. V lost 1 base to trimming and J lost 8 bases, with 6 bases between them. Germline-derived CDR1 and CDR2 are SGHDT and YYEEEE. The CDR3 runs 11 residues. Here the CDR3 DNA reads TGTGCCAGCAGCTTGTCACAGGAAGCTTTCTTT. It yields the protein CASSLSQEAFF.

Ten or more counts support this clonotype. The genes are TRBV28 and TRBJ2-7, with 7 nucleotides matching TRBD1. Germline CDR1 reads MDHEN; CDR2 reads SYDVKM. The V segment lost 6 bases and the J segment 2 bases; nucleotides outside the gene matches: 13. The CDR3 is made up of 16 amino acids. CDR3 protein: CASSFIGTVTAYEQYF. Written as DNA, the CDR3 is TGTGCCAGCAGCTTCATTGGGACAGTTACAGCCTACGAGCAGTACTTC.

The sample holds a few counts of this clonotype. The chain joins TRBV5-1 to TRBJ2-7; TRBD2 agrees at 12 bases. The CDR3 totals 19 residues. With V trimmed by 2 bases and J by 0 bases, 12 bases remained unmatched. From germline, CDR1 is SGHRS and CDR2 YFSETQ. The CDR3 DNA follows: TGCGCCAGCAGCTTACTAGCGGGACTAGCGGGTCTCAGCTCCTACGAGCAGTACTTC. Translation gives CASSLLAGLAGLSSYEQYF.

The CDR3: CASAGTDYEQYF. CDR3 DNA: TGTGCCAGTGCCGGGACAGACTACGAGCAGTACTTC. This rearrangement joins TRBV19 to TRBJ2-7; 7 bases agree with TRBD1. The V segment lost 8 bases and the J segment 3 bases; nucleotides outside the gene matches: 4. The CDR3 has 12 amino acids. Looked up from germline, CDR1 is LNHDA and CDR2 is SQIVND (reference sequence).

This clonotype was counted at least ten times. V gene TRBV6-5 combines with J gene TRBJ1-6; D unclear. Looked up from germline, CDR1 is MNHEY and CDR2 is SVGAGI. Deletions cut 7 bases from V and 9 bases from J, with 16 bases between. This CDR3 has 14 amino acids. The CDR3, as DNA: TGTGCCAGCAATTATCTGCCAGGTCGTTCACCCCTCCACTTT. Amino acids: CASNYLPGRSPLHF.

V is TRBV27 and J is TRBJ2-5; no clear D gene. The CDR3 extends over 16 amino acids. Germline lookup yields CDR1 MNHEY and CDR2 SMNVEV (reference sequence). V shed 5 bases and J shed 7 bases, with 23 bases lying between them. The CDR3 here is CASSEASRPTTPTQYF. The DNA for the CDR3 is TGTGCCAGCAGTGAAGCCAGTCGGCCTACCACCCCGACCCAGTACTTC.

This clonotype appeared many times. V is TRBV27 and J is TRBJ2-7, with D unclear. V was pared by 0 bases and J by 3 bases, with 9 bases between. Per the germline V gene, CDR1 is MNHEY and CDR2 is SMNVEV (reference sequence). The CDR3 sequence is 14 residues long. CDR3 coding DNA: TGTGCCAGCAGTTTATCGTCGGGTCTCTACGAGCAGTACTTC. It is translated as CASSLSSGLYEQYF.

Notes on this clonotype: One end of the junction does not line up with germline, which may come from a read error. This chain connects TRBV24-1 to TRBJ1-2; TRBD1 matches at 7 bases. The CDR3 length is 14 residues. The germline CDR1 and CDR2 sequences are KGHDR and SFDVKD. The DNA for the CDR3 is TGTGCCAAAAGTACGCTAGGGGGCGCGAGGGGCTACAACTTC. This codes for CAKSTLGGARGYNF.

Remarks on this clonotype: A read error may be the cause here, since a much bigger clone is one base away. This chain connects TRBV29-1 to TRBJ1-2; a possible D gene is TRBD1 (6 bases). Germline CDR1 SQVTM, CDR2 ANQGSEA. The CDR3 spans 15 residues. The DNA for the CDR3 is TGCGGCGTTGTGTTACAGGGAGGGAGGAAAGATGGCTACACCTTC. Its protein is CGVVLQGGRKDGYTF.

This clonotype was seen at least ten times. The chain joins TRBV28 to TRBJ2-2, with D perhaps given as TRBD1 or TRBD2 (5 bases each). Trimming removed 6 bases at V and 7 bases at J, with 12 bases between. The CDR3 sequence is 13 residues long. Germline values: CDR1 MDHEN, CDR2 SYDVKM. CDR3 sequence: CASSPGRDGELFF. Here the CDR3 DNA reads TGTGCCAGCAGCCCGGGACGCGACGGGGAGCTGTTTTTT.

This clonotype was counted at least ten times. The chain combines TRBV6-5 with TRBJ2-7, with 16 bases lining up with TRBD2. V lost 5 bases to trimming and J lost 0 bases; unmatched junction nucleotides: 13. This CDR3 is built from 20 residues. Per the germline V gene, CDR1 is MNHEY and CDR2 is SVGAGI. The CDR3 is CASSPGTSGRAWEPSYEQYF. The CDR3 DNA reads TGTGCCAGCAGTCCCGGGACTAGCGGGAGGGCCTGGGAACCCTCCTACGAGCAGTACTTC.

This clonotype has ten or more counts. This sequence joins TRBV27 and TRBJ1-5; no clear D. Germline V gene lookup returns CDR1 MNHEY and CDR2 SMNVEV (reference sequence). Between the trimmed V and J ends, which lost 4 bases and 9 bases, there was a span of 16 bases. The CDR3 has 14 amino acids. CDR3 sequence reads: CASSSRRVPGPQHF. CDR3 bases: TGTGCCAGCAGTTCCCGACGAGTCCCCGGGCCCCAGCATTTT.

The chain combines TRBV12-5 with TRBJ2-5; D is possibly TRBD2 (5 bases). Germline CDR1 LGHNT, CDR2 FRNRAP. Trimming took 7 bases from V and 3 from J, leaving 12 bases between them. This CDR3 contains 13 residues. CDR3 in DNA: TGTGCTAGTGCCCCGGACGGGAAAGAGACCCAGTACTTC. It encodes CASAPDGKETQYF.

This sequence joins TRBV18 and TRBJ2-2, with D perhaps matching TRBD2 (6 bases). V shed 4 bases and J shed 6 bases, with 12 bases lying between them. This CDR3 region has 14 residues. Germline loops: CDR1 KGHSH, CDR2 LQKENI. CDR3 loop: CASSLDTGAGELFF. The CDR3 DNA reads as TGTGCCAGCTCACTCGACACGGGAGCCGGGGAGCTGTTTTTT. The entire variable domain, with the rest obtained from reference TRBV18 and TRBJ2-2, is as follows: NAGVMQNPRHLVRRRGQEARLRCSPMKGHSHVYWYRQLPEEGLKFMVYLQKENIIDESGMPKERFSAEFPKEGPSILRIQQVVRGDSAAYFCASSLDTGAGELFFGEGSRLTVL.

This clonotype was detected only a few times. The chain couples TRBV30 to TRBJ1-6; TRBD1 is a possible D gene (5 bases). This CDR3 is 14 amino acids long. Germline lookup yields CDR1 GTSNPN and CDR2 SVGIG (reference sequence). Between the trimmed V and J ends, which lost 0 bases and 7 bases, there was a span of 10 bases. The CDR3 region has the DNA TGTGCCTGGAGTGTGGGGCGGGAAAATTCACCCCTCCACTTT. Encoded protein: CAWSVGRENSPLHF.